Given below is one T cell receptor (beta chain) in context. Antigen unknown. The source of the sample is a study of cytomegalovirus exposure and HLA in healthy donors. Study-level background: The 120 validation repertoires, a later analysis reported, used the same platform as the 666 repertoires from the first cohort. Study observations and caveats: 150 or so TCR beta chains were listed as cytomegalovirus-associated. Per published reports, the classifier diagnosed cytomegalovirus status with high specificity and sensitivity. Clusters of TCRs from the first cohort tended to co-occur in the roughly 120 validation repertoires (as a later analysis found).

Sequencing used immunoSEQ multiplex PCR; TCRdb keeps in-frame clones, though not all of them. The repertoire holds 200,000 or so clones, about four fifths seen once, with less than 8.5% in the top ten. With V trimmed by 4 bases and J by 3 bases, 8 bases remained unmatched. The V gene's germline CDR1 is MNHEY and CDR2 SVGAGI. This CDR3 spans 15 amino acids. This clonotype originated in a man younger than 35 in good health and CMV-seropositive. Material for sequencing was PBMCs. The chain links TRBV6-5 to TRBJ2-7; 8 bases map to TRBD1. CDR3 DNA: TGTGCCAGCAGTTCCCCGACAGGGGCAAACTACGAGCAGTACTTC. Its translation: CASSSPTGANYEQYF.